The 13 T cell receptor beta chains below all came from one sample that was sequenced in a study of regulatory T cells in long-lasting Graves disease. Sample time point: persistent/refractory GD, antithyroid drugs over 5 years with positive TRAb. With RNA extracted from PBMCs as input, the TCR library was made. Libraries of TCR beta came from iRepertoire HTBI primers plus Arm-PCR of CDR3 regions. TCRdb redid the calling of the multiplex PCR reads with MiXCR, one entry per CDR3 protein. This sample carries about 290,000 distinct CDR3 sequences, 20% to 25% of them seen once, and the ten largest clones take approximately 53%. This sample comprised peripheral blood mononuclear cells (PBMCs), obtained when the disease was refractory, from a patient treated with antithyroid drugs. These receptors all come from a female donor with Graves disease.

This clonotype was recorded a few times. V and J are TRBV6-1 and TRBJ2-7; tentatively, D is TRBD1 (5 bases). Germline CDR1 is MNHNS and CDR2 is SASEGT. The length of the CDR3 is 11 residues. The CDR3 sequence is CVTADSREQYF. The CDR3 region has the DNA TGTGTTACCGCCGACAGTCGGGAGCAGTACTTC.

This clonotype has at least ten counts. The rearrangement uses TRBV19 and TRBJ1-2; weak D call: TRBD1 (6 bases). Trimming removed 8 bases from V and 4 bases from J, with 11 bases in between. The germline CDR1 and CDR2 sequences are LNHDA and SQIVND (reference sequence). This CDR3 is built from 12 residues. CDR3 sequence (DNA): TGTGCCAGTGGGGACACAGGCTATGGCTACACCTTC. Protein: CASGDTGYGYTF.

This clonotype appeared many times. The rearrangement joins TRBV28 to TRBJ2-7, with D possibly matching TRBD1 (6 bases). CDR3 length equals 15 residues. Trimming pared 6 bases from V and 5 bases from J, leaving 20 bases between. Germline V gene lookup returns CDR1 MDHEN and CDR2 SYDVKM. CDR3 amino acids: CASSLLTGVRNEQYF. In DNA, the CDR3 is TGTGCCAGCAGCCTTCTGACAGGAGTCAGGAACGAGCAGTACTTC.

This chain connects TRBV3-1 to TRBJ2-2; 11 bases agree with TRBD2. Germline V gene data show CDR1 as LGHDT and CDR2 as YNNKEL (reference sequence). After removal of 1 base from V and 4 bases from J, the junction contained 5 bases not matched to a gene. The CDR3 loop spans 17 amino acids. The DNA for the CDR3 is TGTGCCAGCAGCCAAGTTAGCGGGAGGGCCGCCACCGGGGAGCTGTTTTTT. This translates into CASSQVSGRAATGELFF.

The chain uses TRBV6-1 and TRBJ2-7; TRBD1 matches at 7 bases. In germline, CDR1 is MNHNS, CDR2 SASEGT. CDR3 length equals 13 residues. With V trimmed by 8 bases and J by 4 bases, 8 bases remained unmatched. The CDR3 DNA reads TGTGCCAGCGGGGACAGATCCTTTTACGAGCAGTACTTC. Translated: CASGDRSFYEQYF.

This clonotype was counted a single time. The chain is built from TRBV7-9 and TRBJ1-2; 8 nucleotides agree with TRBD1. The germline CDR1 and CDR2 sequences are SEHNR and FQNEAQ (reference sequence). J lost 4 bases, V lost 5 bases, and 9 bases had no gene match. CDR3 size: 15 residues. DNA of the CDR3: TGTGCCAGCAGCCTAGGGACAGGCCGTACCTATGGCTACACCTTC. Protein sequence: CASSLGTGRTYGYTF.

This clonotype has just a few counts. The chain has TRBV7-2 and TRBJ1-2; TRBD1 matches 7 bases. The V segment lost 3 bases and the J segment 4 bases; nucleotides outside the gene matches: 11. The V gene's germline CDR1 is SGHTA and CDR2 FQGNSA. The CDR3 length is 16 residues. In DNA, the CDR3 is TGTGCCAGCAGCTTTGACAGGGATCTTTCTTCCTATGGCTACACCTTC. Encoded protein: CASSFDRDLSSYGYTF.

This clonotype came up a few times. The CDR3 sequence: CASSLGGGPNYGYTF. For the CDR3, the DNA is TGTGCCAGCAGCTTGGGGGGGGGACCCAACTATGGCTACACCTTC. V usage is TRBV7-2 and J usage is TRBJ1-2; maybe TRBD1 (5 bases). This CDR3 is 15 amino acids long. With 3 bases removed from V and 2 bases from J, the gap between germline ends came to 13 bases. CDR1 and CDR2 (germline): SGHTA, FQGNSA. Using reference TRBV7-2 and TRBJ1-2 for the parts outside the CDR3, the full variable domain is GAGVSQSPSNKVTEKGKDVELRCDPISGHTALYWYRQSLGQGLEFLIYFQGNSAPDKSGLPSDRFSAERTGGSVSTLTIQRTQQEDSAVYLCASSLGGGPNYGYTFGSGTRLTVV.

This clonotype showed up just a few times. The rearrangement uses TRBV18 and TRBJ2-7, with D hard to call. Germline values: CDR1 KGHSH, CDR2 LQKENI. This CDR3 region has 11 residues. V was pared by 8 bases and J by 5 bases, with 10 bases between. The CDR3 reads CASRLGDEQYF. Written as DNA, the CDR3 is TGTGCCAGCAGACTGGGCGACGAGCAGTACTTC.

V usage is TRBV20-1 and J usage is TRBJ1-1; possible D gene TRBD1, 6 bases. This CDR3 contains 16 residues. The ends were cut back, 5 bases at V and 2 bases at J, with 21 bases in the middle. CDR1 is DFQATT and CDR2 is SNEGSKA in the germline V gene (reference sequence). CDR3 sequence (DNA): TGCAGTGCTGGGCAAGGGGGTGGATTATTTAACACTGAAGCTTTCTTT. This codes for CSAGQGGGLFNTEAFF.

This chain joins TRBV4-1 and TRBJ2-1; D may correspond to TRBD1 or TRBD2 (5 bases each). The CDR3 has 19 amino acids. Trimming left V 0 bases short and J 2 bases short, with 20 bases between. The germline CDR1 and CDR2 sequences are MGHRA and YSYEKL. In DNA form, the CDR3 reads TGCGCCAGCAGCCAAGATGGGGGTAACGGAGGAATCGCCTACAATGAGCAGTTCTTC. Encoded protein: CASSQDGGNGGIAYNEQFF.

There are a few counts of this clonotype. The CDR3 loop is CASSAGTDYEQYF. DNA of the CDR3: TGTGCCAGCAGTGCCGGGACAGACTACGAGCAGTACTTC. This sequence joins TRBV12-3 or TRBV12-4 and TRBJ2-7; 7 bases match TRBD1. The CDR3 loop spans 13 amino acids. The junction had 4 bases not matched to a gene; V was cut back by 5 bases and J by 3 bases.

The V call is TRBV27, the J call TRBJ2-3; 12 bases align to TRBD2. There are 16 residues in the CDR3. With V trimmed by 6 bases and J by 2 bases, 6 bases remained unmatched. The germline gives CDR1 MNHEY, CDR2 SMNVEV (reference sequence). Here the CDR3 reads CASSPSGGGPTDTQYF. CDR3 nucleotides: TGTGCCAGCAGCCCTAGCGGGGGGGGACCCACAGATACGCAGTATTTT.